This is a list of T cell receptor beta chains from one sample in a study of CD8 T cells in ankylosing spondylitis. TCRdb reprocessed the 5' RACE reads with MiXCR, giving one entry per CDR3 protein. The sample holds about 800,000 distinct CDR3 sequences, over 9.5% seen once. The sample comprised blood, either unsorted or a sorted T cell fraction (not recorded which). These receptors originate from a male donor with ankylosing spondylitis. CDR3s include the opening cysteine and the closing phenylalanine or tryptophan. The D gene is left open where the match is weak. Some rows have no size entry. The others give once, few or many, or a class for an expanded clone.

clone size	V gene	D gene	J gene	CDR3 protein	CDR3 DNA
.	TRBV6-1	TRBD2	TRBJ2-1	CASSDTAGGPHNEQFF	TGTGCCAGCAGTGACACAGCGGGGGGGCCCCACAATGAGCAGTTCTTC
many	TRBV6-5	TRBD1	TRBJ2-3	CASSYSQGVTGGFADTQYF	TGTGCCAGCAGTTACTCGCAAGGAGTGACAGGGGGCTTTGCAGATACGCAGTATTTT
few	TRBV6-2/TRBV6-3	.	TRBJ1-5	CASSSRLDGSNQPQHF	TGTGCCAGCAGCTCTCGACTGGACGGTAGCAATCAGCCCCAGCATTTT
few	TRBV10-3	.	TRBJ1-1	CAISSGNTEAFF	TGTGCCATCAGTTCGGGGAACACTGAAGCTTTCTTT
many	TRBV5-6	TRBD1	TRBJ2-2	CASSLGQGARGTGELFF	TGTGCCAGCAGCTTGGGACAGGGGGCGAGAGGCACCGGGGAGCTGTTTTTT
.	TRBV12-3/TRBV12-4	.	TRBJ2-3	CASSFRRTSTDTQYF	TGTGCCAGCAGTTTTAGGAGAACTAGCACAGATACGCAGTATTTT
many	TRBV10-3	.	TRBJ1-2	CAISADMSIYGYTF	TGTGCCATCAGTGCCGACATGTCGATCTATGGCTACACCTTC
.	TRBV30	.	TRBJ2-1	CAWSVLSGTYNEQFF	TGTGCCTGGAGTGTACTAAGCGGAACCTACAATGAGCAGTTCTTC
.	TRBV7-2	.	TRBJ1-2	CASSSVGSGGYTF	TGTGCCAGCAGCTCAGTAGGGTCAGGTGGCTACACCTTC
many	TRBV12-3/TRBV12-4	TRBD1	TRBJ1-6	CASSSQGVGSPLHF	TGTGCCAGCAGTTCACAGGGGGTAGGGTCACCCCTCCACTTT
.	TRBV7-3	.	TRBJ2-1	CASSPRGSKDEQFF	TGTGCCAGCAGCCCCCGGGGTAGCAAGGATGAGCAGTTCTTC
.	TRBV10-3	.	TRBJ2-3	CAISDGTGGDTQYF	TGTGCCATCAGTGATGGGACTGGGGGAGATACGCAGTATTTT
.	TRBV20-1	TRBD2	TRBJ2-1	CSASRLADREQFF	TGCAGTGCTAGCAGGCTAGCGGACCGTGAGCAGTTCTTC